The T cell receptor beta chain described here comes from a study of post-analysis software for immune sequencing data. Overall study context: Patients had relapsing-remitting, secondary progressive or progressive-relapsing multiple sclerosis; some lacked subtype.

Study outcomes and limitations: Controls showed significantly higher normalized Chao1 diversity than did multiple sclerosis patients. Patients showed TRBV5-6, TRBV5-1 and TRBV20-1 among a few TRBV segments more frequent than in controls.

Every TCR beta cDNA library bore unique molecular identifiers. T cells numbering about 0.85 to 10 million yielded roughly 0.5 million cDNA molecules. TCRdb reprocessed the PCR reads with MiXCR, giving one entry per CDR3 protein. The data show roughly 730,000 distinct CDR3 sequences, approximately 30% seen once. This clonotype came up a few times. What it binds is not known. Unmatched junction bases numbered 9, after V lost 7 bases and J lost 0 bases. Germline V gene sequence: CDR1 DFQATT, CDR2 SNEGSKA (reference sequence). The CDR3 totals 15 residues. This clonotype was obtained from a girl aged 10-17 years with multiple sclerosis. Sequenced: blood. The V and J genes are TRBV20-1 and TRBJ2-3; 8 bases fit TRBD2. CDR3 amino acids: CSVFPGGRSTDTQYF. CDR3 nucleotide sequence: TGCAGTGTTTTCCCGGGGGGGCGAAGCACAGATACGCAGTATTTT.